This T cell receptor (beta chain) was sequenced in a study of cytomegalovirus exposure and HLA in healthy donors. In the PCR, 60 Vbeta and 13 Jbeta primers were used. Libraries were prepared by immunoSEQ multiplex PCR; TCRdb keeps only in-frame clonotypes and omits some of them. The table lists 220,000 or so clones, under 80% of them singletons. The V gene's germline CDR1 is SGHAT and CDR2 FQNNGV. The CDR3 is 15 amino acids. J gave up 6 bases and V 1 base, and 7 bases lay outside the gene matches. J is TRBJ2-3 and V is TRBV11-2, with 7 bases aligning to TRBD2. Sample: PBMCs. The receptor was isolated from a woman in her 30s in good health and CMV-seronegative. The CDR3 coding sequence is TGTGCCAGCAGCTTAGGGGCGGGAGAGGAGGATACGCAGTATTTT. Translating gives CASSLGAGEEDTQYF.